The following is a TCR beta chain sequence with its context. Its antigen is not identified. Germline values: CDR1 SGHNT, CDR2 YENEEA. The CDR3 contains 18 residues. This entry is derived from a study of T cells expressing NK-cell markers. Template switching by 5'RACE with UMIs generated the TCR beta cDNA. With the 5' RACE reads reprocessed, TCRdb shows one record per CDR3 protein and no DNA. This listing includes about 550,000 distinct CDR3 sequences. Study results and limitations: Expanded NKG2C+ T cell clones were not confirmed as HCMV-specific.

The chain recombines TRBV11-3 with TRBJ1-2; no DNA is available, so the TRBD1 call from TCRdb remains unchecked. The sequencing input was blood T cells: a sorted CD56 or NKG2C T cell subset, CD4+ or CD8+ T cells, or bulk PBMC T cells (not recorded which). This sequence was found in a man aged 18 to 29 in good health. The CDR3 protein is CASSLPNGLGQGSYGYTF. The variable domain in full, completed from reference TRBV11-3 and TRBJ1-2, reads EAGVVQSPRYKIIEKKQPVAFWCNPISGHNTLYWYLQNLGQGPELLIRYENEEAVDDSQLPKDRFSAERLKGVDSTLKIQPAELGDSAVYLCASSLPNGLGQGSYGYTFGSGTRLTVV.